Sequencing of this TCR beta chain was carried out in a study of T-cell reconstitution after alpha-beta-depleted transplantation in children. Study conclusions and caveats: After transplant, high TCRbeta diversity at day 60 in some patients arose from surviving recipient T cells and thymic progenitors. The origin of alpha-beta T cells about two months after transplant was reportedly several hundred expanded graft clones. By one year post-transplant, T-cell counts and diversity largely arose from T cells that were newly produced.

Unique molecular identifiers were used to barcode this TCRbeta library. TCRdb passed the PCR reads through MiXCR, listing each CDR3 protein once. The sample lists about 980,000 distinct CDR3 sequences, about 29% occurring once. For this clonotype: Its antigen is currently unknown.

This CDR3 is 14 amino acids long. Trimming removed 3 bases from V and 3 bases from J, with 11 bases in between. Germline V CDR1 and CDR2: DFQATT, SNEGSKA (reference sequence). The V and J genes are TRBV20-1 and TRBJ2-2; no firm D call. This sample comprised PBMCs, mostly from graft donor cells, obtained 360 days after TCRalphabeta/CD19-depleted stem cell transplant. This TCR came from a boy younger than two who had a stem cell transplant for SCID, so the T cells may come from the graft donor. This chain's CDR3 is CSASPVTDTGELFF. The CDR3 bases are TGCAGTGCTAGCCCGGTGACTGACACCGGGGAGCTGTTTTTT.